Sequencing of this TCR beta chain was carried out in a study of cytomegalovirus exposure and HLA in healthy donors. Study-level points and caveats: Previous analysis showed most TCR beta V segments were productive about 87% or about 30% of the time.

PCR used 60 Vbeta primers and 13 Jbeta primers. TCRdb's copy holds only in-frame clones and misses some; the assay was immunoSEQ multiplex PCR. Of around 130,000 clones in the sample, around 80% were seen once. Concerning this clone: What it recognizes is unknown.

This clonotype was sampled from a man aged 35 to 55 in good health and CMV-seronegative. Material: PBMCs.

CDR3 DNA sequence: TGTGCCAGCAGTTTCTCCAGTCCCTACGAGCAGTACTTC. Its protein product is CASSFSSPYEQYF. The chain links TRBV27 to TRBJ2-7; D gene uncertain. The CDR3 length is 13 residues. The germline V gene has CDR1 MNHEY and CDR2 SMNVEV (reference sequence). The V gene lost 3 bases and the J gene lost 2 bases, with 8 bases spanning the gap.